Below, one TCR beta chain is given with its context. Original data processing: Nucleated cell counts were estimated from reference gene primer amplification. The repertoire was sequenced with immunoSEQ multiplex PCR; TCRdb's copy has only in-frame clones and lacks some. V and J calls plus clone size are reproduced from that table; the DNA served to infer D and trimming. This sample yields a few hundred thousand clones, of which roughly 84% are seen a single time; roughly 3.6% belongs to the top ten. CDR1 and CDR2 (germline): SGDLS, YYNGEE. CDR3 length: 16 amino acids. V was clipped by 0 bases and J by 5 bases; unmatched bases: 6. Symptom resolution, clearance, or two negative PCRs marked the recovered donors of Cohort 3. These data belong to a study of blood T cell repertoires in COVID-19. Study at large: PBMCs, B-cell-depleted T cells, or T cells were the source of the cDNA or gDNA that made up the material.

The sequence was obtained from a man aged 50 to 60 who had recovered from COVID-19. Sequencing was performed on PBMCs or T cells enriched from blood (not recorded which). The chain has TRBV9 and TRBJ2-7, with 12 positions matching TRBD2. In nucleotides, the CDR3 is TGTGCCAGCAGCGTAGCTAGCGGGGGGGCCTTCAACGAGCAGTACTTC. The encoded protein is CASSVASGGAFNEQYF.